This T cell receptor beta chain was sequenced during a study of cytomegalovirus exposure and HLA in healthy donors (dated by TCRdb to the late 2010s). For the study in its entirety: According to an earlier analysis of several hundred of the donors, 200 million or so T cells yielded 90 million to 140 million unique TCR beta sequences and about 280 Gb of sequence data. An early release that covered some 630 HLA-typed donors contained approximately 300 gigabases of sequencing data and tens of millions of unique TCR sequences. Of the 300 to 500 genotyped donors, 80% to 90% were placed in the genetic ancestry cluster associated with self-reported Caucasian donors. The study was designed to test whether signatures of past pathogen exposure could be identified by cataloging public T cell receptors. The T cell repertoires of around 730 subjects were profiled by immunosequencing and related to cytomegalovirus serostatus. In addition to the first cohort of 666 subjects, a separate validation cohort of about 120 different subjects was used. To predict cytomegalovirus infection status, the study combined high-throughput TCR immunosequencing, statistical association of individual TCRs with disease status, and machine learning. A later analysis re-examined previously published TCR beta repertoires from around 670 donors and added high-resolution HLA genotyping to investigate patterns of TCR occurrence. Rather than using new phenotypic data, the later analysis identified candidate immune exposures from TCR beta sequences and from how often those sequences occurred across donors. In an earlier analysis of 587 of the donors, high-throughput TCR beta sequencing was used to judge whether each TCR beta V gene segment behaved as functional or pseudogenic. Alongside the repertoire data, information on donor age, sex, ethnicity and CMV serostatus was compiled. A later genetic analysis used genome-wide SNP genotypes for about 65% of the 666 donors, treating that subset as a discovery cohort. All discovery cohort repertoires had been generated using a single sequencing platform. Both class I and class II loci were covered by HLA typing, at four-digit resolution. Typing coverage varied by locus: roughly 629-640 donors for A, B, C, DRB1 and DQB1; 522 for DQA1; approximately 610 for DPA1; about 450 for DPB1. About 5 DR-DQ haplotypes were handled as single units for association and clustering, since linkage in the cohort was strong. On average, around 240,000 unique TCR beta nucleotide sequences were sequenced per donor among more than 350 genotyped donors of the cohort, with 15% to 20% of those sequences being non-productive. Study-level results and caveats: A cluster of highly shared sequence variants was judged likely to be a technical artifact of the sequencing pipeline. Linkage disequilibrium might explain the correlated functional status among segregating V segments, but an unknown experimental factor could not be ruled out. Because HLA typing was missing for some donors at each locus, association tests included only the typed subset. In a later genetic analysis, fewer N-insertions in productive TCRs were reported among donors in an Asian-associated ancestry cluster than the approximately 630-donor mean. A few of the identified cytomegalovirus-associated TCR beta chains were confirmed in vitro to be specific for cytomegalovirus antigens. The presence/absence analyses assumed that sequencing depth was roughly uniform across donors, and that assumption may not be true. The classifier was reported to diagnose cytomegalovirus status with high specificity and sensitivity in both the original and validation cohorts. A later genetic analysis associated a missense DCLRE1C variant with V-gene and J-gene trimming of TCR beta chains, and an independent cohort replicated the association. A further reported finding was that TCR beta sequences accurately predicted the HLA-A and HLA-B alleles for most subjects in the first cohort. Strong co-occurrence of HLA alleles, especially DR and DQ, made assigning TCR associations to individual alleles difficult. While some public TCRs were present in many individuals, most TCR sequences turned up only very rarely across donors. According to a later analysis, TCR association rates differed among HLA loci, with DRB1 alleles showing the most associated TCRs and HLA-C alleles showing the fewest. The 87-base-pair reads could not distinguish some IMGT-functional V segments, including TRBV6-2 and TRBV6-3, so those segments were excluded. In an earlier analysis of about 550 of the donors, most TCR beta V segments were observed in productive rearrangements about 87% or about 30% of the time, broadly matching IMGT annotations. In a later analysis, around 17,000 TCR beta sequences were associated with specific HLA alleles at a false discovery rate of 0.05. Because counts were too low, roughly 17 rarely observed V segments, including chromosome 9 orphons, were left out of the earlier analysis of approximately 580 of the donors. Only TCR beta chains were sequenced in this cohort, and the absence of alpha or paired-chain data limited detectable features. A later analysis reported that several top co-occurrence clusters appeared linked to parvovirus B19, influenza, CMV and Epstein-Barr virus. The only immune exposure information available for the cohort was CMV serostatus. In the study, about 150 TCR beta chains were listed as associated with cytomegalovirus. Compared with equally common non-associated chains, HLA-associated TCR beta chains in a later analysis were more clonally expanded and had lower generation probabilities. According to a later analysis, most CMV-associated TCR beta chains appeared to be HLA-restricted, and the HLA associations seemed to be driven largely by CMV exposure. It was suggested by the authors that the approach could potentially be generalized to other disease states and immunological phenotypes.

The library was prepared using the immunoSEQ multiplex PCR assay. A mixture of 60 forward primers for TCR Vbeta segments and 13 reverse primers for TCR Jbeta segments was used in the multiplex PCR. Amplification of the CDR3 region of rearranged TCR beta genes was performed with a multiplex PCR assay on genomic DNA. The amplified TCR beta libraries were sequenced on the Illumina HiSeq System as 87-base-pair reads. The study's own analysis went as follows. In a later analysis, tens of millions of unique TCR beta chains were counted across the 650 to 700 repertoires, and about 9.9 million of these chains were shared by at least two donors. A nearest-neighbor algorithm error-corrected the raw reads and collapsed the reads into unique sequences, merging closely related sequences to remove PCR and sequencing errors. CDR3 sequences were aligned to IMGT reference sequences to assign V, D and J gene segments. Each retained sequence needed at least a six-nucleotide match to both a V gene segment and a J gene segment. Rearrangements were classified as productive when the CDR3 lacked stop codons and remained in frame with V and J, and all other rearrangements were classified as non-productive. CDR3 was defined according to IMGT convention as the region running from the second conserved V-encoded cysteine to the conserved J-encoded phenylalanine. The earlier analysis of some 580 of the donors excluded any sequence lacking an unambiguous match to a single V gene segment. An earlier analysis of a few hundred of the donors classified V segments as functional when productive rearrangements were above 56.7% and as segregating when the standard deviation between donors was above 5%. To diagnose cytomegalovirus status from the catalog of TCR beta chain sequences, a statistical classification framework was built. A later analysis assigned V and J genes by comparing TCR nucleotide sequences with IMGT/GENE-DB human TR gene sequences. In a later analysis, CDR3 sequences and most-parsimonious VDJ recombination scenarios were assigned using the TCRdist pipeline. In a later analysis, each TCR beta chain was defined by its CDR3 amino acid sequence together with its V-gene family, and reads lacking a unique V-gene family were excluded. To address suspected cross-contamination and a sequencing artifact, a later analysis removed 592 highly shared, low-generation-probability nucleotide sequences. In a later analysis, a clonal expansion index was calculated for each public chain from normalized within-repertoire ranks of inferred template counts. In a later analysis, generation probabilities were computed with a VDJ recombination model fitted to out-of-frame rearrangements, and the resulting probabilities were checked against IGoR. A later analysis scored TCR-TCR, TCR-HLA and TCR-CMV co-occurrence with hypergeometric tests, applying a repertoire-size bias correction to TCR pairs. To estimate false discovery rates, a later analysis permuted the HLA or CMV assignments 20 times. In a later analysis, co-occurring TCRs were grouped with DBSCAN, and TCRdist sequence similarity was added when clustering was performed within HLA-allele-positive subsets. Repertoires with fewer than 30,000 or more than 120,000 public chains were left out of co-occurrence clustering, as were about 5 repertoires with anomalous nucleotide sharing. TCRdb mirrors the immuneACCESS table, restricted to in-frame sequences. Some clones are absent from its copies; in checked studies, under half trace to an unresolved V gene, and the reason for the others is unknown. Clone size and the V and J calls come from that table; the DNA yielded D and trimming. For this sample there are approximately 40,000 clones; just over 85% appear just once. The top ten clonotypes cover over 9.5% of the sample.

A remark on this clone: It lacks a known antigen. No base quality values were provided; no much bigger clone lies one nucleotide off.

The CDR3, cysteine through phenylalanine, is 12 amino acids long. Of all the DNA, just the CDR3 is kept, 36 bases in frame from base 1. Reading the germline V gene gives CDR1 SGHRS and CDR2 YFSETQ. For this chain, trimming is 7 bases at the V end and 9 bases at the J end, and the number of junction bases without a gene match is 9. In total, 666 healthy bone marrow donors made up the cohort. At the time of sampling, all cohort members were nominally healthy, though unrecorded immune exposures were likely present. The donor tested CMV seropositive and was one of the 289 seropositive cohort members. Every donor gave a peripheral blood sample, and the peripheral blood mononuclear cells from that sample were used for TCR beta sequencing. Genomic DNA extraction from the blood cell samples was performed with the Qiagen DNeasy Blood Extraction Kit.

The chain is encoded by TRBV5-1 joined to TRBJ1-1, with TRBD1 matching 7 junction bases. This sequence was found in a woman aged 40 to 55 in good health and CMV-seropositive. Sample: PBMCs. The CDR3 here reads CASRGGTEKAFF. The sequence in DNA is TGCGCCAGCCGGGGGGGGACAGAGAAAGCTTTCTTT.